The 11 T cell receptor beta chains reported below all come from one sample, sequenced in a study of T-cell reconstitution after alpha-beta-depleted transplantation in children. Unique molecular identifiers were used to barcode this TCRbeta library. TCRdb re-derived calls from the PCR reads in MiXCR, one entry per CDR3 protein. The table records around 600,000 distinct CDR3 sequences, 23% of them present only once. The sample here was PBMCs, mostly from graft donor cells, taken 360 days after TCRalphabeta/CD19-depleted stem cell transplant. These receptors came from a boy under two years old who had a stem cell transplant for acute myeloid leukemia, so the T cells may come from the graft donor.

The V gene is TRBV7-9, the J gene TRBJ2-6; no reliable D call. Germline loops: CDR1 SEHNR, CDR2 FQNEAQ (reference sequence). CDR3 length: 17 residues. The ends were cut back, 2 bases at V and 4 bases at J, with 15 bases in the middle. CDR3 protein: CASSLPNPGGGANVLTF. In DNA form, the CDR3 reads TGTGCCAGCAGCTTACCCAACCCGGGCGGCGGGGCCAACGTCCTGACTTTC.

CDR3 residues: CASTSPGDVTQYF. In DNA form, the CDR3 reads TGTGCCAGCACCTCGCCGGGGGATGTGACCCAGTACTTC. V gene TRBV12-3 or TRBV12-4 combines with J gene TRBJ2-5; D is perhaps TRBD2 (6 bases). V was cut by 7 bases and J by 7 bases, with 16 bases left in between. The CDR3 contains 13 residues.

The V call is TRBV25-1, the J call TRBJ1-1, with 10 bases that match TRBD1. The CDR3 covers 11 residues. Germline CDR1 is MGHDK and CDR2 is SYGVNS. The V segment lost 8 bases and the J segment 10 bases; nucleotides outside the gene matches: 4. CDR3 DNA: TGTGCCAGCGGGGACAGGGGTGGAGCTTTCTTT. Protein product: CASGDRGGAFF.

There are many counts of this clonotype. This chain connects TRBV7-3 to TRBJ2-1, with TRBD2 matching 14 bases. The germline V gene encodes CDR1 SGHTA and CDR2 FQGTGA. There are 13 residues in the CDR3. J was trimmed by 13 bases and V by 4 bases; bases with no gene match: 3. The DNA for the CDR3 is TGTGCCAGCAGCTCGGGACTAGCGGGGGACCAGTTCTTC. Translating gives CASSSGLAGDQFF.

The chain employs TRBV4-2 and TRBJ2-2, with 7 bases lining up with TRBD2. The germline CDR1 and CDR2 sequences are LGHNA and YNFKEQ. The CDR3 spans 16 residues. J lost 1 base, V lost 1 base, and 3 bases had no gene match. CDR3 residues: CASSQGGGENTGELFF. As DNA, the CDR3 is TGTGCCAGCAGCCAAGGCGGGGGAGAGAACACCGGGGAGCTGTTTTTT.

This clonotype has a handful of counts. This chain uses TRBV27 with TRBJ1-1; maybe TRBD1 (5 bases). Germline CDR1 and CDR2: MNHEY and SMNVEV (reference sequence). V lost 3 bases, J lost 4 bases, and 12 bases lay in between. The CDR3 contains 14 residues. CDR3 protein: CASSLERDVTEAFF. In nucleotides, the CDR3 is TGTGCCAGCAGTTTGGAAAGGGACGTCACTGAAGCTTTCTTT.

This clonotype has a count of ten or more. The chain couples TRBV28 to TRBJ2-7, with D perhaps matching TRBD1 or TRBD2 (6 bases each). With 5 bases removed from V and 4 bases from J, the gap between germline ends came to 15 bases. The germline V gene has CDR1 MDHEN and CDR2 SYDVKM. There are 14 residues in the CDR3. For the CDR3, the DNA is TGTGCCAGCAGTCTACAGGGAGGCGGGTACGAGCAGTACGTC. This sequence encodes CASSLQGGGYEQYV.

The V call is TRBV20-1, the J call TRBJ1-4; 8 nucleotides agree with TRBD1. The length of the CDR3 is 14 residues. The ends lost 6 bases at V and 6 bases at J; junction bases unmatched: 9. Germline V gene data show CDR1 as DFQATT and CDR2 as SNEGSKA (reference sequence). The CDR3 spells CSAVDRGGDEKLFF. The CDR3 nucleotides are TGCAGTGCGGTAGACAGGGGAGGTGATGAAAAACTGTTTTTT.

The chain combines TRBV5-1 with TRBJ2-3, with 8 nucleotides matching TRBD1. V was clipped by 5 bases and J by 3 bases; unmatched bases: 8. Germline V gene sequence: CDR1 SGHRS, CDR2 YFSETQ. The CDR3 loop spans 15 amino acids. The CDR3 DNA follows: TGCGCCAGCAGTTCTTGGACAGGGAAGACAGATACGCAGTATTTT. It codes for CASSSWTGKTDTQYF.

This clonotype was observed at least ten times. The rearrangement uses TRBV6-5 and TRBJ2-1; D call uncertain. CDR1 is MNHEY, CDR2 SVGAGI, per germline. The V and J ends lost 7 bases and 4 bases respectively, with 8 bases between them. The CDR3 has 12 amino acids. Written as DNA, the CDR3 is TGTGCCAGCACTACAGAGTACAATGAGCAGTTCTTC. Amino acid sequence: CASTTEYNEQFF.

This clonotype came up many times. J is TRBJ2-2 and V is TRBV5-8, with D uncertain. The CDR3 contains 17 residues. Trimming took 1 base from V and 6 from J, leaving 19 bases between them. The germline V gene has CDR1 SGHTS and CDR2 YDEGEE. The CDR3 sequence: CASSLSSFADRAGELFF. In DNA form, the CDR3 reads TGTGCCAGCAGCTTGAGCAGCTTCGCCGATAGGGCCGGGGAGCTGTTTTTT.